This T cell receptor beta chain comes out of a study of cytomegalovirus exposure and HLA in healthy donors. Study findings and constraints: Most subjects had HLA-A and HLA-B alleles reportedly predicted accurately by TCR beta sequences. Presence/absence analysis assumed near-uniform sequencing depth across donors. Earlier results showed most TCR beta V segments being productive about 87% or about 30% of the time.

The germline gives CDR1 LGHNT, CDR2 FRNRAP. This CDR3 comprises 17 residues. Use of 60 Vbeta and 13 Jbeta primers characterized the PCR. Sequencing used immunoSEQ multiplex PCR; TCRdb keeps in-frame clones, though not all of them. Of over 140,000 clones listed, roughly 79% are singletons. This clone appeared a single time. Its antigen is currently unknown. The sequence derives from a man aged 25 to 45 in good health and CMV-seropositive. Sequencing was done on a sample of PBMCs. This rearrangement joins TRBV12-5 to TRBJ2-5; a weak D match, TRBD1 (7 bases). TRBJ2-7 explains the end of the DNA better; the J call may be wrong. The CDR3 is CASGLDRGGGYTYEQYF. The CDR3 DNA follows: TGTGCTAGTGGTTTGGACAGGGGTGGAGGGTATACCTACGAGCAGTACTTC.